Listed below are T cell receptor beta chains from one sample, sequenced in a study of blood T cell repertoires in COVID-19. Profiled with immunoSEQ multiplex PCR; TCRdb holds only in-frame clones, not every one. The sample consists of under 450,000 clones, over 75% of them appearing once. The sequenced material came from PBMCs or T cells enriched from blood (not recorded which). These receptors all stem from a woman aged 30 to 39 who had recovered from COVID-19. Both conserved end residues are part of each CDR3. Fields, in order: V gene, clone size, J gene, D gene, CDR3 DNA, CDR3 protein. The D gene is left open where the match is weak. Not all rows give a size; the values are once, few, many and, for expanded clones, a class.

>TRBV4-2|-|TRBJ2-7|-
TGTGCCAGCAGCCCTGAGGGGGGGGGCCACTACGAGCAGTACTTC
CASSPEGGGHYEQYF
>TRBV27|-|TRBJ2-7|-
TGTGCCAGCAGTCCCCACGGTTCAGCGCTATCCTACGAGCAGTACTTC
CASSPHGSALSYEQYF
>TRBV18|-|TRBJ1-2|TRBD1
TGTGCCAGCTCACCACCGGGACAGGGTTATGGCTACACCTTC
CASSPPGQGYGYTF
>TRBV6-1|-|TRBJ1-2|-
TGTGCCAGCAGTGAAGCCAGTACAGGGTCGAACCTCTATGGCTACACCTTC
CASSEASTGSNLYGYTF
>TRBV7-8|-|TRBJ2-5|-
TGTGCCAGCTCGCTCGGCGGGGGCCACCAAGAGACCCAGTACTTC
CASSLGGGHQETQYF
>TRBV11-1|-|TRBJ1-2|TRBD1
TGTGCCAGCAGCTCGGGACAGGTCAACTATGGCTACACCTTC
CASSSGQVNYGYTF
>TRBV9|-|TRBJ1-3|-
TGTGCCAGCAGCGCCGGGACACTAACCTTTGGAAACACCATATATTTT
CASSAGTLTFGNTIYF
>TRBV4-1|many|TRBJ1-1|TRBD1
TGCGCCAGCAGCCCGACAGGGGCGGTGAGAGGAATGGACACTGAAGCTTTCTTT
CASSPTGAVRGMDTEAFF
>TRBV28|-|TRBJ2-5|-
TGTGCCAGCAGCCTTTGGAGTTACCAAGAGACCCAGTACTTC
CASSLWSYQETQYF
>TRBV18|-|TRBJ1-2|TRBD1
TGTGCCAGCTGGGACAGGACAAGCTATGGCTACACCTTC
CASWDRTSYGYTF
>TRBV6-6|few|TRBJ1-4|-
TGTGCCAGCAGTTACCCCCACGGTTCTAATGAAAAACTGTTTTTT
CASSYPHGSNEKLFF
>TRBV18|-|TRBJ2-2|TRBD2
TGTGCCAGCTCACCACCGGCGGGAGGGCCGTTCGGGGAGCTGTTTTTT
CASSPPAGGPFGELFF
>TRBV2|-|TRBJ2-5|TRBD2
TGTGCCAGCAGTGCATGGACTAGCGGACAAGAGACCCAGTACTTC
CASSAWTSGQETQYF
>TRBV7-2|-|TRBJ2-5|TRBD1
TGTGCCAGCAGCTTAAGGGCGGGACAGGACAGACAAGAGACCCAGTACTTC
CASSLRAGQDRQETQYF
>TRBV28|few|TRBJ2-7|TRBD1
TGTGCCAGCAGGAAACAGGGGTGGTACGAGCAGTACTTC
CASRKQGWYEQYF
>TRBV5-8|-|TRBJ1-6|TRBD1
TGTGCCAGCAGCACTTTGGACAGGGGGTCCTATAATTCACCCCTCCACTTT
CASSTLDRGSYNSPLHF
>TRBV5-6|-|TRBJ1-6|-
TGTGCCAGCAGCCGACAGGTCGGATCACCCCTCCACTTT
CASSRQVGSPLHF
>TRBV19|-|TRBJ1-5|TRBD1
TGTGCCAGTAATAGGGACAGGGATGATCAGCCCCAGCATTTT
CASNRDRDDQPQHF
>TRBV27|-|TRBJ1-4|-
TGTGCCAGCAGTCCCCGGTCGATCGGTGAAAAACTGTTTTTT
CASSPRSIGEKLFF
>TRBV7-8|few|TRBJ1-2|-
TGTGCCAGCAGCCGCTTCTTACAGGGTACTAACTATGGCTACACCTTC
CASSRFLQGTNYGYTF
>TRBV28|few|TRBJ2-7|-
TGTGCCAGCAGTTCCATTCAACAGGGTTTCCCCTCCTACGAGCAGTACTTC
CASSSIQQGFPSYEQYF
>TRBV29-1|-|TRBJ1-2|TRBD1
TGCAGCGTGGAACTCCACGGACAGGGGTACGGCTACACCTTC
CSVELHGQGYGYTF
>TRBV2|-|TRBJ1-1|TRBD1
TGTGCCAGCAGGGGACAGGGGGGAACTGAAGCTTTCTTT
CASRGQGGTEAFF
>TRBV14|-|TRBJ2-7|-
TGTGCCAGCAGCCAAATCGGTGCTAGCGTCTACGAGCAGTACTTC
CASSQIGASVYEQYF
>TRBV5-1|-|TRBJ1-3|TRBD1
TGCGCCAGCAGCTCGGACGGGACAGGGAGGAACACCATATATTTT
CASSSDGTGRNTIYF
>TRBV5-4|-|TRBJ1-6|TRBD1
TGTGCCAGCAGCAACGTGGACAGGGGGGATTCACCCCTCCACTTT
CASSNVDRGDSPLHF
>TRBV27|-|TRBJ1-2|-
TGTGCCAGCAGTTTACGGGGAACCAGGGAGGTCTACACCTTC
CASSLRGTREVYTF
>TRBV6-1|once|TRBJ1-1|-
TGTGCCAGCAGTGAAACCCAGGAAAAAGTTACTGAAGCTTTCTTT
CASSETQEKVTEAFF
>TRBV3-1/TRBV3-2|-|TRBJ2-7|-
TGTGCCAGCAGCCAAGCAGTTCACGAGCAGTACTTC
CASSQAVHEQYF
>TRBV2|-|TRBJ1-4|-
TGTGCCAGCAGCGTCACAGCAACTAATGAAAAACTGTTTTTT
CASSVTATNEKLFF